This TCR beta chain was sequenced during a study of T cell repertoires in cytomegalovirus infection. The overall study: Selected CMV epitopes included recently identified HLA-C-restricted ones as well as well-studied HLA-B-restricted ones. Indications of both CMV infection and matching HLA type were provided by public TCR beta signatures. Study-wide results and caveats: Across the ex vivo response, the dominant clonotypes were HLA-C-restricted CMV-specific TCR beta clonotypes. Based on cumulative public TCR beta family frequency, carriers of CMV plus the relevant HLA were identified.

TCRdb reprocessed the reads via MiXCR and lists one record per CDR3 protein. The sample lists 700,000 to 950,000 distinct CDR3 sequences; about 31% were seen once. Trimming at V came to 4 bases and at J to 7 bases, leaving 9 bases not matched to a gene. CDR1 and CDR2 (germline): MGHRA, YSYEKL. The CDR3 has 14 residues. There are a few counts of this clonotype. What it binds is not known. The chain combines TRBV4-1 with TRBJ1-1; TRBD1 aligns across 7 bases. The TCR sequence derives from a human donor in good health (CMV status not recorded). Some clones in this sample may be carry-over from other donors' samples. The specimen comprised cultured CD8+ T cells from PBMCs, sampled from culture after CMV antigen stimulation. The CDR3 here is CASSPRDSLDEAFF. The DNA of the CDR3 is TGCGCCAGCAGCCCGAGGGACAGCTTGGATGAAGCTTTCTTT.